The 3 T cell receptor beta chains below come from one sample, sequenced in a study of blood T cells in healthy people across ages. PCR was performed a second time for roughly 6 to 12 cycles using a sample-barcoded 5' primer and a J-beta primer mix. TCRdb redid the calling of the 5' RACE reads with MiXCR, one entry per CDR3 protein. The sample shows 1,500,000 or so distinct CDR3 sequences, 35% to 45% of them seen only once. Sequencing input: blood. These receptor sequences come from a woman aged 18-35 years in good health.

The CDR3 nucleotides read TGCAGCGTTCTCCCCCAGACGAAAAACATTCAGTACTTC. It translates to CSVLPQTKNIQYF. The chain has TRBV29-1 and TRBJ2-4; D remains unclear. This CDR3 region has 13 residues. V was pared by 5 bases and J by 4 bases, with 12 bases between. Germline loops: CDR1 SQVTM, CDR2 ANQGSEA.

The CDR3 loop is CASSLDLTSGGAFGSYEQYF. CDR3 nucleotides: TGTGCCAGCAGCTTAGACTTAACTAGCGGGGGGGCCTTTGGCTCCTACGAGCAGTACTTC. This chain links TRBV11-2 with TRBJ2-7; 13 positions agree with TRBD2. The CDR3 contains 20 residues. The V segment lost 0 bases and the J segment 0 bases; nucleotides outside the gene matches: 11. The germline V gene has CDR1 SGHAT and CDR2 FQNNGV. Based on the CDR3 plus reference TRBV11-2 and TRBJ2-7, the full variable domain is EAGVAQSPRYKIIEKRQSVAFWCNPISGHATLYWYQQILGQGPKLLIQFQNNGVVDDSQLPKDRFSAERLKGVDSTLKIQPAKLEDSAVYLCASSLDLTSGGAFGSYEQYFGPGTRLTVT.

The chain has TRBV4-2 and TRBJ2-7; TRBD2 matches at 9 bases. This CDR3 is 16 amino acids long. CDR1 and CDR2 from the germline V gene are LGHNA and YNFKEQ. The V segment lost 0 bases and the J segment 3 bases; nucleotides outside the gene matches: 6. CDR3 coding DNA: TGTGCCAGCAGCCAAGAGTGGACTAGCGTGAGCTACGAGCAGTACTTC. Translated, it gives CASSQEWTSVSYEQYF.